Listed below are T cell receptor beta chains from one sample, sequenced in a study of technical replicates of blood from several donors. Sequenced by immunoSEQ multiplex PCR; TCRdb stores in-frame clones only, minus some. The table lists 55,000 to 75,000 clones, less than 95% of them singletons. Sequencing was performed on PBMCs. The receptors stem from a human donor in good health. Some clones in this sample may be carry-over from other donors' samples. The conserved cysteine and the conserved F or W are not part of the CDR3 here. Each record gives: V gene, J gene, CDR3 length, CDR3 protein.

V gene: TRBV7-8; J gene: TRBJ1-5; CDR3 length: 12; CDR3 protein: ASSSQPGLRSQH
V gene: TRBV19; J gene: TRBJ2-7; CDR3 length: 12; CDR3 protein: ASSLDTRGYEQY
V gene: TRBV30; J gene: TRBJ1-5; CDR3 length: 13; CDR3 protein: AWSVRGGGGQPQH
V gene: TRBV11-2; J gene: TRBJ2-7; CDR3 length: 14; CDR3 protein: ASSLGIAGGRDEQY
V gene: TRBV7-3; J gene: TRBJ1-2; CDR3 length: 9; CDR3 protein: ARRRGPGYT
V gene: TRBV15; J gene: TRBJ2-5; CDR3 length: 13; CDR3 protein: ATSSYRQFQETQY
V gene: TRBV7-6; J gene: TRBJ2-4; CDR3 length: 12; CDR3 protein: ASTARQGQNIQY
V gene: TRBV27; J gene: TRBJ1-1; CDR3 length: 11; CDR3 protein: ASSVGQGQGAF
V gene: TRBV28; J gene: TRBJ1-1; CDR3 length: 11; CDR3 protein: ASRGQAVTEAF
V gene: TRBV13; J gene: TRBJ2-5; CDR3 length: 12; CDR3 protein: ASSLEGSGETQY
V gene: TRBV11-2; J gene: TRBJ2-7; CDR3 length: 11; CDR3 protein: ASSLDHSYEQY
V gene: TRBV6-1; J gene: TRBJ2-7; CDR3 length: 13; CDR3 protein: ASSPEAGSSYEQY
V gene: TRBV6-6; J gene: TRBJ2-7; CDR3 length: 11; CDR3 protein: ASSYGSGYEQY
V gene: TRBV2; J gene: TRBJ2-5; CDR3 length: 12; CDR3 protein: ASKYSGARETQY
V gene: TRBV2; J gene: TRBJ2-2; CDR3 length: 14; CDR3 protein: ASSPKTGSNTGELF
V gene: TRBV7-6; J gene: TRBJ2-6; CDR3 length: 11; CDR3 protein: ASRPRAANVLT
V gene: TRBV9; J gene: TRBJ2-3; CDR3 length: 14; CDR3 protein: ASSVGDNARTDTQY
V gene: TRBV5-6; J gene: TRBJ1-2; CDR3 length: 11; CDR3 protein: ASSPIGIRGYT
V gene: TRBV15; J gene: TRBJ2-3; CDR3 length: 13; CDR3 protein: ATSRDPGDLDTQY
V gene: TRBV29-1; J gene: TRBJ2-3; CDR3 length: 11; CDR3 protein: SVGSGATDTQY
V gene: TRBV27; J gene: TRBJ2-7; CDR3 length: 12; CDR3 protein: ARAQGAYTYEQY
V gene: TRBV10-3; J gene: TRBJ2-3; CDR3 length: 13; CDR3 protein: AISEAGGLTDTQY
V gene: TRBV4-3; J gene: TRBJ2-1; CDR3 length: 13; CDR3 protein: ASSQQGEIGNEQF
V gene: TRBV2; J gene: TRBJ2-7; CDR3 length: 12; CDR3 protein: ASSADRHSYEQY
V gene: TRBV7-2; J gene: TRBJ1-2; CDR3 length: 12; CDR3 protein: ASNRSPGNYGYT
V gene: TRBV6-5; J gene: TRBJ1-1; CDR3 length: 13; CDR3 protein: ASSYVRQGGTEAF
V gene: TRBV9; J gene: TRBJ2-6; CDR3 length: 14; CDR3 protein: ASSVAQFSGANVLT
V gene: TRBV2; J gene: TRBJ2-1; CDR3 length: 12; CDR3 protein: ASMGQVEVNEQF
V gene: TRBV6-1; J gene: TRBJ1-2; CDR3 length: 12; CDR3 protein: ASSEGSTGIGYT
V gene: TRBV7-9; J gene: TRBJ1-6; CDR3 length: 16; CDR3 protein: ASSFRTGDGSYNSPLH
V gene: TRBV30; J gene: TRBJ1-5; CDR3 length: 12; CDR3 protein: AWTPGQLNQPQH
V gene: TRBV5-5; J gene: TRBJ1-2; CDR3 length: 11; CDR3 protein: ASIPGMGYGYT
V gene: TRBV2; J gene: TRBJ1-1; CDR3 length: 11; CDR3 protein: ASSWTGGTEAF
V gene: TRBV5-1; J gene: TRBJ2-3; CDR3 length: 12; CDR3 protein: ASSLVPITDTQY
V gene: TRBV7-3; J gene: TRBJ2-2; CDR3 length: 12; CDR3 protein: ASSSDRVTGELF
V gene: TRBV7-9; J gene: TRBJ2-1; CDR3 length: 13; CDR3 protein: ASSSQGLAGDEQF